One and the same sample provided the 25 T cell receptor beta chains below, sequenced in a study of brain metastases from non-small cell lung cancer. Some clones are missing from TCRdb's copy, which holds only in-frame ones; the method was immunoSEQ multiplex PCR. This sample carries under 700 clones, approximately 85% of them seen once, and the ten largest clones take roughly 8%. The sequenced sample was tumor-adjacent normal tissue. The source of these receptors is a donor aged 40 or older with non-small cell lung cancer.

Concerning this clone: This sample includes further DNA sequences coding for the same CDR3. This chain connects TRBV7-9 to TRBJ2-1; the match to TRBD1 covers 11 bases. The CDR3 runs 15 residues. CDR1 is SEHNR and CDR2 is FQNEAQ in the germline V gene (reference sequence). V shed 5 bases, J shed 5 bases, and the junction held 5 bases outside the gene matches. CDR3 sequence: CASSQGQGADNEQFF. The DNA of the CDR3 is TGTGCCAGCAGCCAAGGACAGGGGGCGGACAATGAGCAGTTCTTC.

This chain connects TRBV12-3 or TRBV12-4 to TRBJ2-1; no reliable D call. The CDR3 length is 12 residues. V shed 3 bases and J shed 7 bases, with 7 bases lying between them. This chain's CDR3 is CASSFVYNEQFF. Here the CDR3 DNA reads TGTGCCAGCAGTTTCGTATATAATGAGCAGTTCTTC.

CDR3 loop: CASSLQAGTRDEQYF. The CDR3 DNA is TGTGCCAGCAGCCTCCAGGCAGGGACCCGTGACGAGCAGTACTTC. The chain combines TRBV14 with TRBJ2-7; D may correspond to TRBD1 or TRBD2 (5 bases each). The CDR3 covers 15 residues. V lost 4 bases to trimming and J lost 5 bases, with 18 bases between them. CDR1 is SGHDN and CDR2 is FVKESK in the germline V gene.

The V gene is TRBV2, the J gene TRBJ1-5; perhaps TRBD1 as D (6 bases). The CDR3 has 14 residues. Germline values: CDR1 SNHLY, CDR2 FYNNEI. Trimming left V 6 bases short and J 4 bases short, with 13 bases between. The CDR3 nucleotides read TGTGCCAGCAGCCCCTACAGGGAAAATCAGCCCCAGCATTTT. Protein product: CASSPYRENQPQHF.

This clone came up a few times. This chain links TRBV2 with TRBJ2-7; D unresolved. The CDR3 is 13 amino acids. Trimming took off 2 bases at V and 2 bases at J, with 7 bases between the two ends. In germline, CDR1 is SNHLY, CDR2 FYNNEI. CDR3 sequence reads: CASSEPEPYEQYF. As DNA, the CDR3 is TGTGCCAGCAGTGAACCAGAACCCTACGAGCAGTACTTC.

The J gene is TRBJ1-2, the V gene TRBV2; 7 bases map to TRBD1. There are 14 residues in the CDR3. The trim removed 6 bases at V and 1 base at J, leaving 5 bases unmatched. The V gene's germline CDR1 is SNHLY and CDR2 FYNNEI. CDR3: CASRGGQLNYGYTF. Written as DNA, the CDR3 is TGTGCCAGCAGGGGGGGACAGCTTAACTATGGCTACACCTTC.

This clone was seen only a few times. V gene TRBV14 combines with J gene TRBJ2-4; TRBD2 agrees at 7 bases. V dropped 5 bases and J dropped 0; count of bases not matched to a gene: 7. CDR3 size: 16 residues. The germline V gene encodes CDR1 SGHDN and CDR2 FVKESK. The CDR3 DNA reads as TGTGCCAGCAGCTTTACTACGGGGGGAGCCAAAAACATTCAGTACTTC. It is translated as CASSFTTGGAKNIQYF. The entire variable domain, with the rest obtained from reference TRBV14 and TRBJ2-4, is as follows: EAGVTQFPSHSVIEKGQTVTLRCDPISGHDNLYWYRRVMGKEIKFLLHFVKESKQDESGMPNNRFLAERTGGTYSTLKVQPAELEDSGVYFCASSFTTGGAKNIQYFGAGTRLSVL.

The V call is TRBV19, the J call TRBJ1-2; the match to TRBD1 covers 9 bases. With V trimmed by 6 bases and J by 2 bases, 10 bases remained unmatched. The CDR3 covers 16 residues. Looked up from germline, CDR1 is LNHDA and CDR2 is SQIVND (reference sequence). This chain's CDR3 is CASRNQWDRVNYGYTF. As DNA, the CDR3 is TGTGCCAGTAGAAACCAGTGGGACAGGGTAAACTATGGCTACACCTTC.

Regarding this clone: Relative to the germline gene, one junction end is altered; a read error may explain this. The rearrangement links TRBV28 to TRBJ2-3, with 9 positions matching TRBD2. CDR3 length: 16 residues. In germline, CDR1 is MDHEN, CDR2 SYDVKM. Written as DNA, the CDR3 is TGTGCCAGCAGTTCGGCCTCCGGGACTAGCACTGATACGCAGTATTTT. It specifies CASSSASGTSTDTQYF.

On this clone: This could be a read error, since a much larger clone is one nucleotide away. This CDR3 is also generated by other DNA sequences in the sample. Here the CDR3 DNA reads TGTGCTAGCTCGGATGCGGCGGGTGAGACTCAGTACTTC. Translation gives CASSDAAGETQYF. The V gene is TRBV12-5, the J gene TRBJ2-5; the D gene is possibly TRBD2 (5 bases). The germline gives CDR1 LGHNT, CDR2 FRNRAP. CDR3 length: 13 residues.

This clone was detected once. This chain joins TRBV2 and TRBJ1-2; no firm D call. The germline CDR1 and CDR2 sequences are SNHLY and FYNNEI. The CDR3 is 13 residues long. Trimming removed 8 bases from V and 5 bases from J, with 15 bases in between. CDR3 in DNA: TGTGCCAGCCGCGGACTGACATTTTATGGCTACACCTTC. Amino acid sequence: CASRGLTFYGYTF.

The chain recombines TRBV5-5 with TRBJ2-3, with TRBD2 matching 7 bases. Unmatched junction bases numbered 7, after V lost 2 bases and J lost 4 bases. The germline gives CDR1 SGHKS, CDR2 YYEKEE (reference sequence). The CDR3 extends over 15 amino acids. CDR3 sequence: CASSFSSGAPDTQYF. DNA of the CDR3: TGTGCCAGCAGCTTTTCCAGCGGGGCACCAGATACGCAGTATTTT.

The chain carries TRBV6-5 and TRBJ1-2; perhaps TRBD1 as D (5 bases). The CDR3 length is 14 residues. Germline V gives CDR1 MNHEY, CDR2 SVGAGI. The V end lost 11 bases, the J end lost 1 base, and 17 bases lay between the germline ends. CDR3 loop: CACRPGLFNYGYTF. CDR3 nucleotide sequence: TGTGCCTGCCGACCGGGACTTTTTAACTATGGCTACACCTTC.

The V call is TRBV18, the J call TRBJ1-1; no definite D call. The CDR3 runs to 15 residues. CDR1 is KGHSH and CDR2 is LQKENI in the germline V gene. Trimming shortened V by 0 bases and J by 7 bases, and 15 bases separated the two germline ends. The CDR3 coding sequence is TGTGCCAGCTCACCACCGGTGAAAGGGCGGAGTGAAGCTTTCTTT. This codes for CASSPPVKGRSEAFF.

This clone was seen only once. The chain carries TRBV30 and TRBJ1-1, with D possibly matching TRBD1 (5 bases). Deletions cut 1 base from V and 8 bases from J, with 8 bases between. CDR3 length: 11 residues. In germline, CDR1 is GTSNPN, CDR2 SVGIG (reference sequence). The DNA of the CDR3 is TGTGCCTGGAGTGAGAGGACAGAAGCTTTCTTT. Protein sequence: CAWSERTEAFF.

In its sample, this clone was seen a few times. At the DNA level, this CDR3 is encoded by other sequences in the same sample as well. The chain is built from TRBV6-6 and TRBJ1-1; 8 positions match TRBD1. From germline, CDR1 is MNHNY and CDR2 SVGAGI (reference sequence). V lost 7 bases to trimming and J lost 2 bases; unmatched junction nucleotides: 3. This CDR3 is built from 13 residues. CDR3 amino acids: CASIDRGNTEAFF. The CDR3 DNA is TGTGCCAGCATTGACAGGGGAAACACTGAAGCTTTCTTT.

In this sample, this clone turned up once. The rearrangement uses TRBV6-6 and TRBJ2-3; 7 nucleotides align to TRBD2. CDR3 length equals 16 residues. J lost 1 base, V lost 7 bases, and 11 bases had no gene match. Germline V gives CDR1 MNHNY, CDR2 SVGAGI (reference sequence). The CDR3 DNA is TGTGCCAGCACCGAAGTCCCGCTAGCGGGCACAGATACGCAGTATTTT. Its protein is CASTEVPLAGTDTQYF.

The V call is TRBV19, the J call TRBJ2-1, with D possibly TRBD1 on 5 matching bases. Per the germline V gene, CDR1 is LNHDA and CDR2 is SQIVND (reference sequence). The CDR3 covers 16 residues. With 2 bases removed from V and 6 bases from J, the gap between germline ends came to 17 bases. CDR3 residues: CASSIIGQGASNEQFF. The CDR3 coding sequence is TGTGCCAGTAGTATAATCGGGCAGGGTGCTAGCAATGAGCAGTTCTTC.

The chain employs TRBV7-2 and TRBJ1-2; D is undetermined. Deletions cut 6 bases from V and 4 bases from J, with 15 bases between. CDR3 size: 14 residues. Germline V gene lookup returns CDR1 SGHTA and CDR2 FQGNSA. The CDR3: CASSFRAAGYGYTF. CDR3 coding DNA: TGTGCCAGCAGTTTTCGGGCCGCGGGCTATGGCTACACCTTC.

V and J are TRBV7-2 and TRBJ1-1; D is uncertain. The CDR3 has 13 amino acids. Germline V gives CDR1 SGHTA, CDR2 FQGNSA. Trimming removed 5 bases at V and 1 base at J, with 8 bases between. The CDR3 nucleotides are TGTGCCAGCAGCAACTACAGGAACACTGAAGCTTTCTTT. It translates to CASSNYRNTEAFF.

The rearrangement links TRBV19 to TRBJ2-6; D gene ambiguous. Germline V gives CDR1 LNHDA, CDR2 SQIVND (reference sequence). Between the trimmed V and J ends, which lost 7 bases and 2 bases, there was a span of 9 bases. The CDR3 length is 14 residues. The CDR3 nucleotides are TGTGCCAGTACGCCATATCCTGGGGCCAACGTCCTGACTTTC. As protein: CASTPYPGANVLTF.

This clone was seen once. The chain recombines TRBV2 with TRBJ2-3; tentatively, D is TRBD1 (5 bases). Germline CDR1 and CDR2: SNHLY and FYNNEI. The V gene lost 5 bases and the J gene lost 7 bases, with 10 bases spanning the gap. This CDR3 is 12 amino acids long. The CDR3 region is CASSKDRNTQYF. CDR3 DNA sequence: TGTGCCAGCAGTAAAGACAGAAATACGCAGTATTTT. Supplemented by reference TRBV2 and TRBJ2-3, the full variable domain reads EPEVTQTPSHQVTQMGQEVILRCVPISNHLYFYWYRQILGQKVEFLVSFYNNEISEKSEIFDDQFSVERPDGSNFTLKIRSTKLEDSAMYFCASSKDRNTQYFGPGTRLTVL.

The V call is TRBV5-1, the J call TRBJ2-1; D may correspond to TRBD1 or TRBD2 (5 bases each). Germline CDR1 SGHRS, CDR2 YFSETQ. There are 16 residues in the CDR3. With 0 bases removed from V and 4 bases from J, the gap between germline ends came to 14 bases. As DNA, the CDR3 is TGCGCCAGCAGCTTGGCTCTCGGGACCCCTTACAATGAGCAGTTCTTC. Encoded protein: CASSLALGTPYNEQFF.

This chain connects TRBV2 to TRBJ2-4; 7 positions match TRBD1. V trimming: 7 bases; J trimming: 0 bases; junction bases outside the gene matches: 15. Germline lookup yields CDR1 SNHLY and CDR2 FYNNEI. The CDR3 is 18 residues long. The CDR3 coding sequence is TGTGCCAGCACCTGGGACAGCGATAAGGGGGTAGCCAAAAACATTCAGTACTTC. This sequence encodes CASTWDSDKGVAKNIQYF.

The V call is TRBV7-9, the J call TRBJ2-3, with TRBD2 matching 7 bases. The CDR3 has 12 residues. The germline gives CDR1 SEHNR, CDR2 FQNEAQ (reference sequence). V shed 8 bases, J shed 4 bases, and the junction held 3 bases outside the gene matches. CDR3 nucleotides: TGTGCCAGCGGGAGGGAAGCAGATACGCAGTATTTT. It translates to CASGREADTQYF. Looking up the rest from reference TRBV7-9 and TRBJ2-3 gives the full variable domain: DTGVSQNPRHKITKRGQNVTFRCDPISEHNRLYWYRQTLGQGPEFLTYFQNEAQLEKSRLLSDRFSAERPKGSFSTLEIQRTEQGDSAMYLCASGREADTQYFGPGTRLTVL.